This T cell receptor beta chain appears in the sequencing data of a study of OX40 agonist ivuxolimab in advanced cancers. Study-level points and caveats: Researchers did not establish what antigens the expanded peripheral T cells target. More expanded clones were found, on average, in CD8+ than in CD4+ T cells.

This CDR3 comprises 13 residues. Germline CDR1 is MNHNS and CDR2 is SASEGT. The V gene lost 7 bases and the J gene lost 3 bases, with 12 bases spanning the gap. This clone was counted between two and nine times. The antigen remains undetermined. Only in-frame clones appear in the TCRdb table, and some are missing; sequencing was by immunoSEQ multiplex PCR. Here the sample spans about 100,000 clones, roughly nine tenths being singletons. The chain couples TRBV6-1 to TRBJ1-2; unclear D gene. Sequenced material: CD4+ or CD8+ T cells sorted from blood, taken in a trial of the OX40 agonist ivuxolimab. The sequence derives from an adult with an advanced solid tumor such as melanoma, head and neck, liver or kidney cancer. The CDR3 loop reads CASTLTEYYGYTF. The CDR3, as DNA: TGTGCCAGCACCTTGACCGAGTACTATGGCTACACCTTC.